This TCR beta chain is from a study of cytotoxic CD8 clonotypes in ibrutinib-treated CLL. Deep sequencing aimed at 1 in 200,000 to 1 in 1 million T cells' resolution. Profiling relied on immunoSEQ multiplex PCR, and the TCRdb table lists in-frame clones only, not all of them. The profile shows 200,000 or so clones, 75% to 80% of them singletons. In the case of this clone: What it binds is unknown.

V dropped 3 bases and J dropped 0 bases, with 12 bases sitting between them. CDR3 length: 15 amino acids. Germline lookup yields CDR1 SGHRS and CDR2 YFSETQ. General observations from the study: Higher circulating CD8+ T-cell counts strongly accompanied higher baseline clonality, above age-matched healthy donors. Clonality was higher at ibrutinib response and returned toward baseline at progression.

The source is a human donor with chronic lymphocytic leukemia. The rearrangement uses TRBV5-1 and TRBJ1-1, with D perhaps TRBD1 (5 bases). The sample in question was PBMCs, obtained after 12 months of ibrutinib treatment. CDR3 sequence: CASSYDSFMNTEAFF. The CDR3 nucleotides are TGCGCCAGCAGCTACGACAGCTTCATGAACACTGAAGCTTTCTTT.